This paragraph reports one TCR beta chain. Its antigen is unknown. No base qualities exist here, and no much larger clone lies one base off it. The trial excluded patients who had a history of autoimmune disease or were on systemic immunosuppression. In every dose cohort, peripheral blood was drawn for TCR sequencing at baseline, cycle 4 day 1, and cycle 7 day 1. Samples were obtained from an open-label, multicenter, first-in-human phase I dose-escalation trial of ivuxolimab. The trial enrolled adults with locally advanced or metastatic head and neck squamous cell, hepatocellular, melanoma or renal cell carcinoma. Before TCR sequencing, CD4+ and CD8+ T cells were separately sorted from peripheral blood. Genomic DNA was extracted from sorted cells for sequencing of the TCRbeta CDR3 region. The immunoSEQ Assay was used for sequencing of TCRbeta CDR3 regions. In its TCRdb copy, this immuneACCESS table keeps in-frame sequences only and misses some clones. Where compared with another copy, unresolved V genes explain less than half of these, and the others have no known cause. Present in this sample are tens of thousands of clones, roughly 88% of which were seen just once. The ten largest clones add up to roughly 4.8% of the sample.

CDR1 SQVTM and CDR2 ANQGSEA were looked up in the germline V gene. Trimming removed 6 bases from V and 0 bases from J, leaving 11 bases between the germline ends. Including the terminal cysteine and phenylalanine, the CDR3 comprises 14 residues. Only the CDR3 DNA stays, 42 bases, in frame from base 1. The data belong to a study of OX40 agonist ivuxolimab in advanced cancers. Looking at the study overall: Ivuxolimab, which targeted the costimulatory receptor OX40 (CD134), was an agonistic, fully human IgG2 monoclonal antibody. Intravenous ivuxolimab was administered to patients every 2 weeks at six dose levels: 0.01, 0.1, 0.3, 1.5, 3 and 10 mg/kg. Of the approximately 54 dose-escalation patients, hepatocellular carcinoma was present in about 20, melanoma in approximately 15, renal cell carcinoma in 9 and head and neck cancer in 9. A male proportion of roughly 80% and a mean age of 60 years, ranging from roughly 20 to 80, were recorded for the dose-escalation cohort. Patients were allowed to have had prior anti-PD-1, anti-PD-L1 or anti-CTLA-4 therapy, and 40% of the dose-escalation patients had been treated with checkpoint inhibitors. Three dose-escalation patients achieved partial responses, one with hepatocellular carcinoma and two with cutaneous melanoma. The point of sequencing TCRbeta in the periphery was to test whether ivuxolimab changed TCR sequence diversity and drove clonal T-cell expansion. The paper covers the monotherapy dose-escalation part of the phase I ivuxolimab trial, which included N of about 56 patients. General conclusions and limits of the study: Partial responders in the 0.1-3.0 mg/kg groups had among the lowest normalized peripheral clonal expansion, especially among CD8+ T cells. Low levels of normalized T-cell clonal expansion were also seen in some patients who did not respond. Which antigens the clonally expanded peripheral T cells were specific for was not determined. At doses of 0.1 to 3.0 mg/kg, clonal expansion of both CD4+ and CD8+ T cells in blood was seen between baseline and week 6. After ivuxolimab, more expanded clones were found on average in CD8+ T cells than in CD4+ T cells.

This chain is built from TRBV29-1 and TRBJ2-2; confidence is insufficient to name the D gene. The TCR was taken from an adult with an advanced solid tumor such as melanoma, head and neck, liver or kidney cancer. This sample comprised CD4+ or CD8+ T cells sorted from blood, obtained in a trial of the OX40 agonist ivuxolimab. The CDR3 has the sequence CSVRRQTNTGELFF. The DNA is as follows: TGCAGCGTCCGAAGGCAGACGAACACCGGGGAGCTGTTTTTT.